A selection of T cell receptor beta chains follows, all from one sample in a study of technical replicates of blood from a handful of donors. The protocol was immunoSEQ multiplex PCR, while the TCRdb copy is restricted to in-frame clones and leaves out a portion. The data contain 9,500 to 15,000 clones, approximately 93% of them singletons. What was sequenced was PBMCs. The receptors originated from a human donor in good health. Each CDR3 is given with its conserved first and last residue. D genes are given only for firm matches.

V	J	D	DNA	CDR3
TRBV5-1	TRBJ2-7	TRBD2	TGCGCCAGCAGCATCACTAGCGGGAGGGTCGAGCAGTACTTC	CASSITSGRVEQYF
TRBV5-5	TRBJ1-1	.	TGTGCCAGCAGCTTGGGGCACTCGCTCGACTATAACACTGAAGCTTTCTTT	CASSLGHSLDYNTEAFF
TRBV7-9	TRBJ2-1	.	TGTGCCAGCAGCCTACAAGGGAGCTCCTACAATGAGCAGTTCTTC	CASSLQGSSYNEQFF
TRBV18	TRBJ2-2	TRBD2	TGTGCCAGCTCACTCGGACTAGCGGGAGTAGCCGGGGAGCTGTTTTTT	CASSLGLAGVAGELFF
TRBV7-9	TRBJ1-2	TRBD1	TGTGCCAGCAGCCCACAGGGGGCGAACGGCTACACCTTC	CASSPQGANGYTF
TRBV7-6	TRBJ2-7	TRBD2	TGTGCCAGCAGCTCGGGGGGGAGTACCTACGAGCAGTACTTC	CASSSGGSTYEQYF
TRBV6-5	TRBJ1-1	.	TGTGCCAGCAATCGCGTTGGGGCGTCCGAAGCTTTCTTT	CASNRVGASEAFF
TRBV7-9	TRBJ2-7	TRBD1	TGTGCCAGCAGCTCTGACAGGGGTAGCTCCTACGAGCAGTACTTC	CASSSDRGSSYEQYF
TRBV25-1	TRBJ2-3	TRBD2	TGTGCCAGCAGTGATACTAGCGGGGCAGATACGCAGTATTTT	CASSDTSGADTQYF
TRBV30	TRBJ2-3	.	TGTGCCTGCTCTGGGGCAGTTCTAACCGGGGATACGCAGTATTTT	CACSGAVLTGDTQYF
TRBV29-1	TRBJ2-1	TRBD1	TGCAGCGTTGAAGGTGGACAGGGACGGAATGAGCAGTTCTTC	CSVEGGQGRNEQFF
TRBV28	TRBJ1-5	.	TGTGCCAGCAGGAGCTATAGCAATCAGCCCCAGCATTTT	CASRSYSNQPQHF
TRBV6-1	TRBJ2-3	TRBD2	TGTGCCACTACATTCGACGCCGGGGGGACAGATACGCAGTATTTT	CATTFDAGGTDTQYF
TRBV11-3	TRBJ2-5	.	TGTGCCAGCAGCTTATTTACACAAGAGACCCAGTACTTC	CASSLFTQETQYF
TRBV4-2	TRBJ1-5	TRBD1	TGTGCCAGCAGCCAAGTTTCAGGGGGCCTACAGCCCCAGCATTTT	CASSQVSGGLQPQHF
TRBV25-1	TRBJ2-1	.	TGTGCCAGCAGTGAGGACTACTATGAGCAGTTCTTC	CASSEDYYEQFF
TRBV5-1	TRBJ2-5	TRBD1	TGCGCCAGCAGCTTGGCGGGACAGGGGACGGGGGAGACCCAGTACTTC	CASSLAGQGTGETQYF
TRBV28	TRBJ2-7	TRBD1	TGTGCCAGCAGTTTGGCCCCAAATAAGGGACAGGGGGCTCGCCACGAGCAGTACTTC	CASSLAPNKGQGARHEQYF
TRBV6-5	TRBJ1-1	.	TGTGCCAGCAGTTACTTGGCCCACACTGAAGCTTTCTTT	CASSYLAHTEAFF
TRBV6-6	TRBJ2-5	.	TGTGCCAGCAGTAACACCCGGACAGTACAAGAGACCCAGTACTTC	CASSNTRTVQETQYF
TRBV19	TRBJ2-7	.	TGTGCCAGTAGTACCCTCTACGAGCAGTACTTC	CASSTLYEQYF
TRBV19	TRBJ2-7	.	TGTGCCAGTAGTATAGGCGCCCTAGACAGACTGTACTTC	CASSIGALDRLYF
TRBV6-5	TRBJ2-1	.	TGTGCCAGCAGTCTCACCGAGTGGGAGCGTGAGCAGTTCTTC	CASSLTEWEREQFF
TRBV11-2	TRBJ1-3	.	TGTGCCAGCAGCTTACAGGGCTCTGGAAACACCATATATTTT	CASSLQGSGNTIYF
TRBV10-1	TRBJ2-3	.	TGCGCCAGCAGTGAGTCGAACGTTCGGGGTTACACAGATACGCAGTATTTT	CASSESNVRGYTDTQYF
TRBV28	TRBJ2-2	TRBD2	TGTGCCAGCATCACGGGGGCTAGCGGGGGCACCGGGGAGCTGTTTTTT	CASITGASGGTGELFF
TRBV25-1	TRBJ2-7	.	TGTGCCAGCAGTGAAAACGGGGAGTCGACTCCCTACGAGCAGTACTTC	CASSENGESTPYEQYF
TRBV5-1	TRBJ2-5	TRBD1	TGCGCCAGCAGCCGGACAGGAGAGGAGACCCAGTACTTC	CASSRTGEETQYF
TRBV9	TRBJ2-1	TRBD2	TGTGCCAGCAGCCTAGGGACTAGCGGGGGGTATGAGCAGTTCTTC	CASSLGTSGGYEQFF
TRBV7-9	TRBJ2-7	.	TGTGCCAGCAGCACTCATCCGTGGTACGAGCAGTACTTC	CASSTHPWYEQYF
TRBV2	TRBJ1-1	TRBD1	TGTGCCAGCAGCCCCGGTAGGGACAGGGGGCAGAAAGCTTTCTTT	CASSPGRDRGQKAFF
TRBV30	TRBJ2-1	TRBD2	TGTGCCTGGAGTGCCGGTCTAGCGGGGTTTGATGAGCAGTTCTTC	CAWSAGLAGFDEQFF
TRBV7-9	TRBJ2-3	TRBD2	TGTGCCAGCAGCTTTAGCGGGAGGACAACCACAGATACGCAGTATTTT	CASSFSGRTTTDTQYF
TRBV6-1	TRBJ1-5	.	TGTGCCAGCAGTGAACAACAAAATCAGCCCCAGCATTTT	CASSEQQNQPQHF
TRBV11-2	TRBJ2-3	.	TGTGCCAGCACTAAGCTTAGATTCTCTCCAGATACGCAGTATTTT	CASTKLRFSPDTQYF
TRBV5-1	TRBJ1-2	TRBD1	TGCGCCAGCAGACTTGACAGGGACAATGGCTACACCTTC	CASRLDRDNGYTF
TRBV7-7	TRBJ2-5	.	TGTGCCAGCAGTCCGCGGAGTCGGGAGACCCAGTACTTC	CASSPRSRETQYF
TRBV5-1	TRBJ1-4	.	TGCGCCAGCAGCCCTAATAATGAAAAACTGTTTTTT	CASSPNNEKLFF
TRBV5-4	TRBJ2-6	.	TGTGCCAGCAGCTTGGAAGCGGGCTCGAGCTCTGGGGCCAACGTCCTGACTTTC	CASSLEAGSSSGANVLTF
TRBV6-6	TRBJ2-2	TRBD1	TGTGCCAGCAAACACGGGGACAGACCAAACACCGGGGAGCTGTTTTTT	CASKHGDRPNTGELFF
TRBV28	TRBJ1-1	TRBD1	TGTGCCGGACAGACAGGGGGCAAGGCTGAAGCTTTCTTT	CAGQTGGKAEAFF
TRBV28	TRBJ2-3	TRBD2	TGTGCCAGCAGTTTAGGTCCCGGGAGGGGGAGGACAGATACGCAGTATTTT	CASSLGPGRGRTDTQYF
TRBV7-2	TRBJ1-2	.	TGTGCCAGCAGCTCGGGGTCCGGCTATGGCTACACCTTC	CASSSGSGYGYTF
TRBV30	TRBJ2-1	TRBD2	TGTGCCTGGAGTTGGGGACTAGCGGGAAATGAGCAGTTCTTC	CAWSWGLAGNEQFF
TRBV6-5	TRBJ1-5	.	TGTGCCAGCAGCCCCGGGTTTAAATATCAGCCCCAGCATTTT	CASSPGFKYQPQHF
TRBV29-1	TRBJ1-3	.	TGCAGCGTTGCGGGGGGGAGCTCTGGAAACACCATATATTTT	CSVAGGSSGNTIYF
TRBV4-1	TRBJ2-7	TRBD2	TGCGCCAGCAGCCAACTAACTAGCGGTGATACCTACGAGCAGTACTTC	CASSQLTSGDTYEQYF
TRBV21-1	TRBJ1-2	.	TGTGCCAGCAGCAAAGAGGGGGTACTCGGCTACACCTTC	CASSKEGVLGYTF
TRBV11-2	TRBJ2-6	.	TGTGCCAGCAGCCCAGCCCCCACAGTTTCTGGGGCCAACGTCCTGACTTTC	CASSPAPTVSGANVLTF
TRBV29-1	TRBJ2-7	.	TGCAGCGTTGAAGGAGTCCACGAGCAGTACTTC	CSVEGVHEQYF
TRBV2	TRBJ2-5	TRBD2	TGTGCCAGCAGTGACTTACTAGCGGGAGTCAGGTACTTC	CASSDLLAGVRYF
TRBV27	TRBJ1-2	TRBD1	TGTGCCAGCAGTCCCCCACCCCTACAGGGGTTTGAGGGCTACACCTTC	CASSPPPLQGFEGYTF
TRBV28	TRBJ2-2	TRBD2	TGTGCCAGCAGTACTTTAGCGGGAGGAAGTACCGGGGAGCTGTTTTTT	CASSTLAGGSTGELFF
TRBV11-2	TRBJ1-3	.	TGTGCCAGCAGCTTGTCCCTTTTGTACCGGGGTGGAAACACCATATATTTT	CASSLSLLYRGGNTIYF